Presented here are 20 T cell receptor beta chains from one specimen sequenced in a study of immune characterization of retroperitoneal liposarcoma. In TCRdb, the PCR reads were re-called with MiXCR into one record per CDR3 protein. The sample has more than 8,000 distinct CDR3 sequences; approximately 28% are singletons. The sequencing input was tumor tissue. These receptors were taken from a male donor with retroperitoneal liposarcoma.

The V call is TRBV6-6, the J call TRBJ1-1, with 10 bases that match TRBD1. V lost 2 bases to trimming and J lost 4 bases; unmatched junction nucleotides: 10. The CDR3 covers 17 residues. Germline V CDR1 and CDR2: MNHNY, SVGAGI (reference sequence). The CDR3 protein is CASSYIRTGGGFTEAFF. The CDR3 bases are TGTGCCAGCAGTTACATAAGGACAGGGGGTGGATTCACTGAAGCTTTCTTT.

The chain uses TRBV7-6 and TRBJ2-5; perhaps TRBD2 as D (5 bases). CDR3 length equals 14 residues. The germline V gene has CDR1 SGHVS and CDR2 FNYEAQ. V gave up 5 bases and J gave up 4 bases, with 14 bases separating them. The CDR3 DNA reads TGTGCCAGCAGCCGCGGACTTTCCCCAGAGACCCAGTACTTC. Translating gives CASSRGLSPETQYF.

The chain employs TRBV6-4 and TRBJ2-3, with unresolved D. V was trimmed by 3 bases and J by 0 bases, leaving 10 bases between them. The CDR3 is 15 amino acids. CDR1 and CDR2 from the germline V gene are MRHNA and SNTAGT. The DNA for the CDR3 is TGTGCCAGCAGTGAAACCGCGGCTAGCACAGATACGCAGTATTTT. This translates into CASSETAASTDTQYF.

The V and J genes are TRBV6-1 and TRBJ2-1; D is perhaps TRBD1 (6 bases). The CDR3 is 13 amino acids. The V end lost 7 bases, the J end lost 10 bases, and 17 bases lay between the germline ends. CDR1 MNHNS and CDR2 SASEGT come from the germline V gene. The CDR3 loop reads CASIGQRDYEQFF. Written as DNA, the CDR3 is TGTGCCAGCATTGGACAGAGAGACTACGAGCAGTTCTTC.

This clonotype was observed at least ten times. The rearrangement links TRBV6-1 to TRBJ1-5; D not resolved. CDR3 length equals 12 residues. The germline gives CDR1 MNHNS, CDR2 SASEGT. V was clipped by 7 bases and J by 9 bases, with 13 bases between them. CDR3 DNA sequence: TGTGCCAGCACTATGTCGCGGGGGCCCCAGCATTTT. Translation gives CASTMSRGPQHF.

A few counts support this clonotype. The chain is built from TRBV12-3 or TRBV12-4 and TRBJ1-2; 7 bases align to TRBD1. J was trimmed by 8 bases and V by 1 base; bases with no gene match: 1. The CDR3 runs 12 residues. CDR3 loop: CASSLGTGGYTF. The CDR3 bases are TGTGCCAGCAGTTTAGGGACAGGCGGCTACACCTTC.

This clonotype was detected a few times. The J gene is TRBJ2-5, the V gene TRBV7-8; D not certain. There are 15 residues in the CDR3. The ends were cut back, 5 bases at V and 11 bases at J, with 24 bases in the middle. In germline, CDR1 is SGHVS, CDR2 FQNEAQ. DNA of the CDR3: TGTGCCAGCAGCCCCCTTAGGGATTCCTACAATGAGCAGTACTTC. It specifies CASSPLRDSYNEQYF.

This clonotype was picked up many times. The chain has TRBV6-1 and TRBJ2-1; tentatively, D is TRBD2 (7 bases). The CDR3 extends over 15 amino acids. Germline loops: CDR1 MNHNS, CDR2 SASEGT. V lost 4 bases and J lost 10, with 20 bases in between. The CDR3 reads CASSARGGGYYEQFF. The CDR3 DNA sequence: TGTGCCAGCAGTGCCCGGGGAGGGGGTTACTACGAGCAGTTCTTC.

This clonotype was recorded once. The final CDR3 position lacks the conserved phenylalanine or tryptophan, pointing to a likely read error. This rearrangement joins TRBV6-1 to TRBJ2-5; D is unclear. The CDR3 covers 14 residues. V lost 4 bases to trimming and J lost 1 base, with 10 bases between them. CDR1 and CDR2 (germline): MNHNS, SASEGT. The CDR3 DNA follows: TGTGCCAGCAGTGTAGGGTCAGGCCAAGAGACCCAGTACCCC. Residues: CASSVGSGQETQYP.

V usage is TRBV6-1 and J usage is TRBJ1-2; possible D gene TRBD1, 5 bases. CDR1 is MNHNS and CDR2 is SASEGT in the germline V gene. The CDR3 covers 13 residues. The germline V and J ends were trimmed by 2 bases and 6 bases, with 10 bases remaining between them. The DNA of the CDR3 is TGTGCCAGCAGTGAATCAGGGCGGGATGGCTACACCTTC. It encodes CASSESGRDGYTF.

Many counts were recorded for this clonotype. The chain has TRBV12-3 or TRBV12-4 and TRBJ1-2; D is possibly TRBD1 (5 bases). The CDR3 spans 14 residues. Trimming took off 3 bases at V and 2 bases at J, with 10 bases between the two ends. CDR3 nucleotides: TGTGCCAGCAGTTTCACCGACAGCAACTATGGCTACACCTTC. This encodes CASSFTDSNYGYTF.

Worth noting for this clonotype: A much larger clone lies a single base off, so this may be a read error. The genes are TRBV7-2 and TRBJ2-1; D is undetermined. There are 13 residues in the CDR3. Looked up from germline, CDR1 is SGHTA and CDR2 is FQGNSA. CDR3 in DNA: TGTGCCAACAGCTTACGCCCTCTGTTCGAGCAGTTCTTC. It codes for CANSLRPLFEQFF.

As for this clonotype: The germline gene is not matched at one end of the junction; a read error may be the cause. This rearrangement joins TRBV11-2 to TRBJ1-1; TRBD1 is a possible D gene (5 bases). This CDR3 spans 12 amino acids. The germline V gene encodes CDR1 SGHAT and CDR2 FQNNGV. CDR3 coding DNA: TGTGCCAGCAGCTTAGAAGTAGGAGAGGGGTACTTT. This codes for CASSLEVGEGYF.

This clonotype was detected a few times. The V and J genes are TRBV6-6 and TRBJ2-3; the D gene is possibly TRBD1 (6 bases). The DNA matches TRBJ2-5 better at its end, which makes the J call doubtful. CDR3 length equals 15 residues. Germline V gene sequence: CDR1 MNHNY, CDR2 SVGAGI (reference sequence). CDR3 residues: CASSYSGRGQETQYF. The CDR3 DNA reads as TGTGCCAGCAGTTACTCGGGAAGGGGGCAAGAGACCCAGTACTTC.

This clonotype was observed many times. This sequence joins TRBV7-3 and TRBJ2-1; D possibly corresponds to TRBD1 (5 bases). The J call is doubtful: the DNA matches TRBJ2-7 better. This CDR3 comprises 15 residues. In germline, CDR1 is SGHTA, CDR2 FQGTGA. CDR3 nucleotides: TGTGCCAGCAGCTTCCAGGCAGGGTTCGACAATGAGCAGTACTTC. Protein sequence: CASSFQAGFDNEQYF.

For the CDR3, the DNA is TGTGCCAGCAGTGGTAGAGCAACAGGTTACAATGAGCAGTTCTTC. Its protein product is CASSGRATGYNEQFF. The chain uses TRBV6-1 and TRBJ2-1, with a weak D call TRBD1 (5 bases). The CDR3 spans 15 residues. The V gene's germline CDR1 is MNHNS and CDR2 SASEGT. V shed 4 bases and J shed 4 bases, with 14 bases lying between them.

This clonotype showed up many times. This chain uses TRBV12-3 or TRBV12-4 with TRBJ2-1; 7 bases are shared with TRBD1. V dropped 6 bases and J dropped 10; count of bases not matched to a gene: 12. This CDR3 is built from 14 residues. The CDR3 nucleotides are TGTGCCAGCAGCCCCCAAGGGACAGCCTACGAGCAGTTCTTC. It yields the protein CASSPQGTAYEQFF.

This clonotype was picked up many times. The chain is built from TRBV6-1 and TRBJ2-1, with TRBD2 matching 7 bases. The CDR3 length is 14 residues. V lost 6 bases to trimming and J lost 11 bases; unmatched junction nucleotides: 13. Germline assignment: CDR1 MNHNS and CDR2 SASEGT. Written as DNA, the CDR3 is TGTGCCAGCAGCCTCTTTGCGGGGGAAATGCAGCAGTTCTTC. Amino acids: CASSLFAGEMQQFF.

This clonotype has more than one count but fewer than ten. The rearrangement joins TRBV7-2 to TRBJ2-1; D unclear. With the DNA end fitting TRBJ2-5 better, the J assignment may be wrong. In germline, CDR1 is SGHTA, CDR2 FQGNSA. This CDR3 contains 13 residues. The CDR3 bases are TGTGCCAGCAGCTTAGGGGCCGAGGAGACCCAGTACTTC. Translation gives CASSLGAEETQYF.

The genes are TRBV6-6 and TRBJ2-3, with D perhaps given as TRBD1 or TRBD2 (5 bases each). This CDR3 has 15 residues. V was shortened by 0 bases and J by 3 bases, with 10 bases between the two germline ends. Germline CDR1 is MNHNY and CDR2 is SVGAGI (reference sequence). Here the CDR3 DNA reads TGTGCCAGCAGTTACTCGGGGACCGGAACAGATACGCAGTATTTT. Its translation is CASSYSGTGTDTQYF.